This TCR beta chain was obtained from a study of blood T cell repertoires in COVID-19. Turning to the study itself: The United States, Italy and Spain provided the acute and convalescent COVID-19 samples. In each case, the material was cDNA or gDNA derived from T cells, B-cell-depleted T cells, or PBMCs.

Germline CDR1 and CDR2: MGHRA and YSYEKL. V lost 5 bases, J lost 5 bases, and 5 bases stayed unmatched. The CDR3 sequence is 14 residues long. Per the authors' pipeline: Scientists estimated how many nucleated cells there were by amplifying reference gene primers. The protocol was immunoSEQ multiplex PCR, while the TCRdb copy is restricted to in-frame clones and leaves out a portion. For V, J and clone size, that table is used; D and trimming come from the DNA. This sample has about 160,000 clones, with about 85% found just once. The clonotype was recovered from a human donor with acute or convalescent COVID-19. The donor label of this sample is uncertain. Source material: peripheral blood. The chain is built from TRBV4-1 and TRBJ1-2; 10 bases align to TRBD1. CDR3 sequence (DNA): TGCGCCAGCAGCTTCGGACAGGGGGGATATGGCTACACCTTC. Its translation is CASSFGQGGYGYTF.